This T cell receptor (beta chain) was found in a study of CD8 T cells in ankylosing spondylitis. Points from the study as a whole: Apparently characteristic of ankylosing spondylitis blood was a TCR beta motif (under ten highly homologous variants). Before this, some motif variants had been reported in reactive arthritis synovial fluid and blood. Significant enrichment of disease-linked clones was reportedly seen in matched ankylosing spondylitis synovial fluid. In peripheral blood, disease-linked CD8+ clones occurred at relatively low frequencies.

The V and J ends lost 7 bases and 8 bases, in that order; junction bases with no gene match: 16. The CDR3 loop spans 15 amino acids. CDR1 is SGHVS and CDR2 is FQNEAQ in the germline V gene. Only a few counts were recorded for this clonotype. Its cognate antigen is unknown. In making TCR beta libraries, quantitative 5'-RACE with molecular barcodes was used. TCRdb re-derived calls from the 5' RACE reads in MiXCR, one entry per CDR3 protein. The sample gives under 450,000 distinct CDR3 sequences, roughly a sixth of which show up once; 0.85% to 1.3% is in the top ten. This sequence joins TRBV7-8 and TRBJ1-2, with 7 bases that match TRBD1. This clonotype originated in a male donor with ankylosing spondylitis. The sample consisted of blood, either unsorted or a sorted T cell fraction (not recorded which). The DNA for the CDR3 is TGTGCCAGCAACCCAACGCTGGACAGGCGGGGAGGCTACACCTTC. Protein product: CASNPTLDRRGGYTF.